This paragraph covers one T cell receptor (beta chain) sequence. The CDR3 is made up of 12 amino acids. CDR1 is MDHEN, CDR2 SYDVKM, per germline. Trimming removed 6 bases from V and 1 base from J, with 4 bases in between. The sample originates from a study of shared clonotypes between healthy human individuals. Over several immunoSEQ plates, each subset's genomic DNA was distributed in even portions. Template for every sorted-subset replicate PCR totaled 200 to 250 ng DNA, tens of thousands of T cell genomes. TCRdb's table, derived via immunoSEQ multiplex PCR, lists solely in-frame clones and lacks some. The sample shows 2,500,000 or so clones, approximately 94% of them seen only once.

The V and J genes are TRBV28 and TRBJ2-1; D call uncertain. What was sequenced was naive CD4+ T cells from PBMCs. Stated subset: CD45RA+ positively selected. The clonotype originates from a man aged 18 to 29 in good health. Some clones in this sample may be carry-over from other donors' samples. CDR3 in amino acids: CASRQSYNEQFF. CDR3 DNA: TGTGCCAGCAGGCAGTCCTACAATGAGCAGTTCTTC.